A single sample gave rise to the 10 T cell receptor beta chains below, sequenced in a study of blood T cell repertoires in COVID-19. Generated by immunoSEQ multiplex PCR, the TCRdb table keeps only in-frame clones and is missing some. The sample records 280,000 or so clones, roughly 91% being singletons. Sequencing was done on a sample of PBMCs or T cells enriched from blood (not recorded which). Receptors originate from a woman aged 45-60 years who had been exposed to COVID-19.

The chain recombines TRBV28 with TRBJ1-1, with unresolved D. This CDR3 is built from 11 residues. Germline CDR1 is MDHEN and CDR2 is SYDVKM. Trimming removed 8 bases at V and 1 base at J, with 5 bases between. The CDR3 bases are TGTGCCAGCCACGGGAACACTGAAGCTTTCTTT. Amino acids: CASHGNTEAFF.

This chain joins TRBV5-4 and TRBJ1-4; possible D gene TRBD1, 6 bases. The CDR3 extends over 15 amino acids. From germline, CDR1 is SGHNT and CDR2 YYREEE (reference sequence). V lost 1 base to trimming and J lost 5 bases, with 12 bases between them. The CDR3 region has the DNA TGTGCCAGCAGCTTGCAACAGGGCCAGAATGAAAAACTGTTTTTT. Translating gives CASSLQQGQNEKLFF.

The CDR3 DNA follows: TGTGCCACCAGCAGAGGGGCCCCCCGGAGGAGTGAAAAACTGTTTTTT. It yields the protein CATSRGAPRRSEKLFF. This sequence joins TRBV15 and TRBJ1-4; D unresolved. The CDR3 consists of 16 residues. Trimming pared 1 base from V and 7 bases from J, leaving 16 bases between. Germline-derived CDR1 and CDR2 are LNHNV and YYDKDF (reference sequence).

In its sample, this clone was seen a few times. CDR3 loop: CASSPGAGGDYGYTF. The DNA of the CDR3 is TGTGCCAGCTCACCCGGAGCAGGAGGGGACTATGGCTACACCTTC. The chain uses TRBV18 and TRBJ1-2, with D possibly matching TRBD1 (5 bases). Germline CDR1 is KGHSH and CDR2 is LQKENI. This CDR3 has 15 residues. Trimming removed 3 bases at V and 3 bases at J, with 14 bases between.

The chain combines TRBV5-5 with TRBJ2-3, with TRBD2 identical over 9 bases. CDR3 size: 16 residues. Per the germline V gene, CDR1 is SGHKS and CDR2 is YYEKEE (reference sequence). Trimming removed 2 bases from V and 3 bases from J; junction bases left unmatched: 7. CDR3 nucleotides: TGTGCCAGCAGCTTTAGCGGGGGCCGTGGTACAGATACGCAGTATTTT. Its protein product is CASSFSGGRGTDTQYF.

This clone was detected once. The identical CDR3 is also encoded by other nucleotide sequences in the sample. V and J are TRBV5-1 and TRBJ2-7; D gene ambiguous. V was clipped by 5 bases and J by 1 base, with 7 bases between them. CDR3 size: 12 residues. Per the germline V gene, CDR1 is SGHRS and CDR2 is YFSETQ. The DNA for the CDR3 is TGCGCCAGCAGTGTCAGTTCCTACGAGCAGTACTTC. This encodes CASSVSSYEQYF.

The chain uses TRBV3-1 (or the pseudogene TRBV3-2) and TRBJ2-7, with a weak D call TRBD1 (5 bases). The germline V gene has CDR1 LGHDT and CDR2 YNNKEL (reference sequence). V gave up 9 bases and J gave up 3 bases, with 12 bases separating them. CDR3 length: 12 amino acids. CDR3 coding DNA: TGTGCCAGTAGGCAGGGTAACTACGAGCAGTACTTC. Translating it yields CASRQGNYEQYF.

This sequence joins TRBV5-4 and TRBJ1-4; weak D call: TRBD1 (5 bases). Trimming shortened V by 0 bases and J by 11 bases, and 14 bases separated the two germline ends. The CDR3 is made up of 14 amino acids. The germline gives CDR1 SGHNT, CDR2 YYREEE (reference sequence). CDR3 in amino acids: CASSLEGQGMKLFF. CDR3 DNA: TGTGCCAGCAGCTTGGAAGGTCAGGGCATGAAACTGTTTTTT.

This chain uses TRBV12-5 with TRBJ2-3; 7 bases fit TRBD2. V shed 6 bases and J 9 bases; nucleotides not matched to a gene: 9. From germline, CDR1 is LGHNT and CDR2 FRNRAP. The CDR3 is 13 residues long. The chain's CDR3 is CASGPEGLDTQYF. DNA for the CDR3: TGTGCTAGTGGACCTGAAGGACTAGACACGCAGTATTTT.

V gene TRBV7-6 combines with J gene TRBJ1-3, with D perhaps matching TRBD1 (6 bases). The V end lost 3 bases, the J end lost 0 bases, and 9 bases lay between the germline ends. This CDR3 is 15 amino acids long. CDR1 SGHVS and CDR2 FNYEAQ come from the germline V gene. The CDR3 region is CASSFGQSSGNTIYF. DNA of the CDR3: TGTGCCAGCAGCTTCGGACAGTCCTCTGGAAACACCATATATTTT. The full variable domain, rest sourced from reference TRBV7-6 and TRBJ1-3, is GAGVSQSPRYKVTKRGQDVALRCDPISGHVSLYWYRQALGQGPEFLTYFNYEAQQDKSGLPNDRFSAERPEGSISTLTIQRTEQRDSAMYRCASSFGQSSGNTIYFGEGSWLTVV.